The entry below gives a single TCR beta chain sequence along with its context. The source of the sample is a study of control samples from healthy donors and cancer patients. V lost 4 bases, J lost 5 bases, and 9 bases lay in between. The CDR3 extends over 13 amino acids. From germline, CDR1 is MRHNA and CDR2 SNTAGT. Clones were sequenced by immunoSEQ multiplex PCR, and TCRdb holds only the in-frame ones, with some missing. Among approximately 140,000 clones listed, approximately 94% were seen once. The gene calls are TRBV6-4 and TRBJ1-5; D unclear. The TCR originated in a man aged 35-49 years in good health. Source material: blood. The CDR3 region is CASSVEADQPQHF. The CDR3 region has the DNA TGTGCCAGCAGTGTAGAGGCGGATCAGCCCCAGCATTTT.